This T cell receptor (beta chain) was retrieved from a study of blood T cell repertoires in COVID-19. Study information: PBMCs, B-cell-depleted T cells, or T cells were the source of the cDNA or gDNA that made up the material.

After removal of 4 bases from V and 0 bases from J, the junction contained 8 bases not matched to a gene. This CDR3 has 17 residues. The germline gives CDR1 MRHNA, CDR2 SNTAGT. Original data processing: Using reference gene primer amplification, nucleated cell counts were estimated. Profiling relied on immunoSEQ multiplex PCR, and the TCRdb table lists in-frame clones only, not all of them. The V and J calls and clone size were taken over from that table, and D and trimming were inferred from the DNA. The profile shows some 90,000 clones, roughly nine tenths of them singletons. Specimen: peripheral blood. The rearrangement uses TRBV6-4 and TRBJ1-5; TRBD1 aligns across 8 bases. The clonotype originates from a man between 45 and 60 years old with acute or convalescent COVID-19. This CDR3 reads CASSGTGRVDSNQPQHF. The CDR3 DNA is TGTGCCAGCAGTGGGACAGGGAGGGTGGATAGCAATCAGCCCCAGCATTTT.